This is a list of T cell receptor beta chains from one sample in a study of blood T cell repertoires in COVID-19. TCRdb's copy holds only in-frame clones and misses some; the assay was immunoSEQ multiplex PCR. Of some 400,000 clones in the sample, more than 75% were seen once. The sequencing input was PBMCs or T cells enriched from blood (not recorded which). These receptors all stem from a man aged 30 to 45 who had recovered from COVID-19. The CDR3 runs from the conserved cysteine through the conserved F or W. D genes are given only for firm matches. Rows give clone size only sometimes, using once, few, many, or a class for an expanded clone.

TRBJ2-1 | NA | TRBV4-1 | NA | CASSQVGENEQFF | TGCGCCAGCAGCCAAGTGGGAGAGAATGAGCAGTTCTTC
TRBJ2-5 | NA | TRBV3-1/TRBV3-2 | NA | CASSQDSVQETQYF | TGTGCCAGCAGCCAAGATTCGGTCCAAGAGACCCAGTACTTC
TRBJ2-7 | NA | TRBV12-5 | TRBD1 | CASGQGTDPYEQYF | TGTGCTAGTGGCCAGGGGACAGATCCCTACGAGCAGTACTTC
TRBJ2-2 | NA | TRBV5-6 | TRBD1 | CASSFRDRGRPGELFF | TGTGCCAGCAGCTTTAGGGACAGGGGGCGTCCCGGGGAGCTGTTTTTT
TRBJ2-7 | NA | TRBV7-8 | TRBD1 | CASSPPLRTGPYEQYF | TGTGCCAGCAGCCCGCCCCTCCGGACAGGCCCCTACGAGCAGTACTTC
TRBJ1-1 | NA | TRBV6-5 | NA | CASRTPLNTEAFF | TGTGCCAGCAGGACACCACTGAACACTGAAGCTTTCTTT
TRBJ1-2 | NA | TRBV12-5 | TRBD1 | CASAPSGTGAYGYTF | TGTGCTAGTGCCCCATCCGGGACAGGGGCCTATGGCTACACCTTC
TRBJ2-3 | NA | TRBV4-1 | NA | CASSQEFQRSTDTQYF | TGCGCCAGCAGCCAAGAATTCCAGAGGAGCACAGATACGCAGTATTTT
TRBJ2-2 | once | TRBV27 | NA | CASSSIKSSRDTGELFF | TGTGCCAGCAGTTCCATAAAAAGCTCGCGGGACACCGGGGAGCTGTTTTTT
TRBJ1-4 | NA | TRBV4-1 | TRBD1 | CASSQPTGRGEKLFF | TGCGCCAGCAGCCAACCGACAGGGCGGGGTGAAAAACTGTTTTTT
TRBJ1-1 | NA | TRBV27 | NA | CASTPRGNTEAFF | TGTGCCAGCACCCCCCGAGGGAACACTGAAGCTTTCTTT
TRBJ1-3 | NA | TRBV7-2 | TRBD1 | CASSPETGETGNTIYF | TGTGCCAGCAGCCCAGAGACAGGGGAGACTGGAAACACCATATATTTT
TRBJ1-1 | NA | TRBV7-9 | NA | CASTRGAFF | TGTGCCAGCACCCGGGGAGCTTTCTTT
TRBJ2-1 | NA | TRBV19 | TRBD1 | CASKDRDRTYNEQFF | TGTGCCAGTAAAGACCGGGACAGGACCTACAATGAGCAGTTCTTC
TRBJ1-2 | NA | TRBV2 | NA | CATPGQTNYGYTF | TGTGCCACCCCAGGCCAGACTAACTATGGCTACACCTTC